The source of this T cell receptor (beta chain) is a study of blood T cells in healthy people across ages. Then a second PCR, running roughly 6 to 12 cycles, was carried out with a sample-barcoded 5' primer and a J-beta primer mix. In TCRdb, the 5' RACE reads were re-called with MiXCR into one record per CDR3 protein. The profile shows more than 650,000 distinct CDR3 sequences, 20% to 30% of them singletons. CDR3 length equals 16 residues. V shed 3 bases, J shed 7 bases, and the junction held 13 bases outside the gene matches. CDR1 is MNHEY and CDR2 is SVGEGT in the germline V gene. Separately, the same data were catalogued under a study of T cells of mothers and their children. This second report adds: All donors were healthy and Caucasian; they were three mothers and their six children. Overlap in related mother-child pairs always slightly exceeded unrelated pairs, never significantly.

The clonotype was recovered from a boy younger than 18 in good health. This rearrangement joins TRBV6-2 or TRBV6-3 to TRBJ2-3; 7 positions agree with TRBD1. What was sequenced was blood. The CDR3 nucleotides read TGTGCCAGCAGTTATGGGACAGCGACTGCCTTATATACGCAGTATTTT. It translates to CASSYGTATALYTQYF.